The next 19 T cell receptor beta chains were all read from a single sample in a study of cytomegalovirus exposure and HLA in healthy donors. Only in-frame clones appear in the TCRdb table, and some are missing; sequencing was by immunoSEQ multiplex PCR. The table has about 56,000 clones, 93% seen once. The sample was PBMCs. The receptors derive from a woman aged 18 to 35 in good health and CMV-seropositive.

This clone was recorded once. The V call is TRBV30, the J call TRBJ1-6, with unresolved D. Germline CDR1 and CDR2: GTSNPN and SVGIG (reference sequence). Trimming pared 2 bases from V and 6 bases from J, leaving 5 bases between. This CDR3 is 12 amino acids long. The CDR3 sequence is CAWSSRNSPLHF. The CDR3 nucleotides read TGTGCCTGGAGTAGCCGTAATTCACCCCTCCACTTT.

V gene TRBV10-3 combines with J gene TRBJ1-4; the D is unclear. Germline V gene sequence: CDR1 ENHRY, CDR2 SYGVKD. The CDR3 sequence is 16 residues long. Trimming cost V 6 bases and J 5 bases, with 19 bases left between them. In DNA, the CDR3 is TGTGCCATCAGACCCGAAGGCTCTTTGGGCAATGAAAAACTGTTTTTT. It codes for CAIRPEGSLGNEKLFF.

The rearrangement joins TRBV29-1 to TRBJ1-2; 8 bases are a match to TRBD1. From germline, CDR1 is SQVTM and CDR2 ANQGSEA. CDR3 length equals 11 residues. V dropped 6 bases and J dropped 8; count of bases not matched to a gene: 5. The CDR3: CSVGQGNGYTF. CDR3 coding DNA: TGCAGCGTCGGACAGGGTAACGGCTACACCTTC.

The chain employs TRBV7-8 and TRBJ2-1; D unresolved. The V end lost 8 bases, the J end lost 5 bases, and 10 bases lay between the germline ends. Germline assignment: CDR1 SGHVS and CDR2 FQNEAQ. There are 12 residues in the CDR3. This chain's CDR3 is CASRVGDNEQFF. The CDR3 DNA reads TGTGCCAGCCGTGTAGGAGACAATGAGCAGTTCTTC.

J is TRBJ1-2 and V is TRBV5-4; 9 bases map to TRBD1. Germline V gives CDR1 SGHNT, CDR2 YYREEE (reference sequence). The trim removed 4 bases at V and 8 bases at J, leaving 6 bases unmatched. This CDR3 spans 13 amino acids. CDR3: CASSGTGFDGYTF. DNA for the CDR3: TGTGCCAGCAGCGGGACAGGGTTTGACGGCTACACCTTC.

The chain is built from TRBV6-4 and TRBJ1-6, with D unresolved. The CDR3 spans 15 residues. CDR1 is MRHNA and CDR2 is SNTAGT in the germline V gene. V lost 3 bases and J lost 5, with 11 bases in between. The CDR3 DNA is TGTGCCAGCAGTGAGGAGCCGGGGAATAATTCACCCCTCCACTTT. Translating it yields CASSEEPGNNSPLHF.

This chain uses TRBV7-6 with TRBJ2-5, with D unclear. Trimming shortened V by 1 base and J by 0 bases, and 9 bases separated the two germline ends. Germline-derived CDR1 and CDR2 are SGHVS and FNYEAQ. The CDR3 spans 15 residues. This chain's CDR3 is CASSLGSGYQETQYF. The DNA of the CDR3 is TGTGCCAGCAGCTTAGGGTCGGGTTACCAAGAGACCCAGTACTTC.

The rearrangement links TRBV9 to TRBJ2-1; D gene uncertain. The germline V and J ends were trimmed by 4 bases and 4 bases, with 15 bases remaining between them. CDR3 length equals 15 residues. Germline-derived CDR1 and CDR2 are SGDLS and YYNGEE. The CDR3 sequence: CASSPLGLEYNEQFF. CDR3 nucleotide sequence: TGTGCCAGCAGCCCTCTAGGTCTAGAGTACAATGAGCAGTTCTTC.

The rearrangement uses TRBV7-6 and TRBJ2-7; D is unresolved. The V and J ends lost 2 bases and 5 bases respectively, with 10 bases between them. The CDR3 totals 13 residues. The germline gives CDR1 SGHVS, CDR2 FNYEAQ. The DNA of the CDR3 is TGTGCCAGCAGCTTATACTACGGTGACGAGCAGTACTTC. This sequence encodes CASSLYYGDEQYF.

This clone was counted a few times. The chain has TRBV4-3 and TRBJ1-6; D is undetermined. This CDR3 spans 15 amino acids. Germline values: CDR1 LGHNA, CDR2 YSLEER. The V end was cut by 0 bases, the J end by 8 bases, with 11 bases between. The CDR3 loop is CASSQESGEYSPLHF. The CDR3 nucleotides are TGCGCCAGCAGCCAAGAGTCCGGGGAGTATTCACCCCTCCACTTT.

The chain uses TRBV5-4 and TRBJ1-1, with D possibly TRBD1 on 6 matching bases. CDR1 and CDR2 (germline): SGHNT, YYREEE (reference sequence). Trimming stripped 4 bases from V and 4 bases from J, with 11 bases between. The CDR3 consists of 13 residues. CDR3 sequence: CASSITGSTEAFF. CDR3 bases: TGTGCCAGCAGCATTACAGGGTCCACTGAAGCTTTCTTT.

The chain couples TRBV29-1 to TRBJ1-1; D remains unclear. Per the germline V gene, CDR1 is SQVTM and CDR2 is ANQGSEA. The CDR3 length is 14 residues. The V gene lost 6 bases and the J gene lost 6 bases, with 20 bases spanning the gap. For the CDR3, the DNA is TGCAGCGTCCGAACCGACGTTACTAACGCTGAAGCTTTCTTT. This codes for CSVRTDVTNAEAFF. The variable domain in full, completed from reference TRBV29-1 and TRBJ1-1, reads SAVISQKPSRDICQRGTSLTIQCQVDSQVTMMFWYRQQPGQSLTLIATANQGSEATYESGFVIDKFPISRPNLTFSTLTVSNMSPEDSSIYLCSVRTDVTNAEAFFGQGTRLTVV.

This clone was counted a few times. The V call is TRBV6-5, the J call TRBJ1-6; 9 bases agree with TRBD1. Trimming took 4 bases from V and 9 from J; bases not matched to a gene: 4. The CDR3 length is 14 residues. Germline V CDR1 and CDR2: MNHEY, SVGAGI. In nucleotides, the CDR3 is TGTGCCAGCAGTTGGGGACAGGGCTTTTCACCCCTCCACTTT. Translated: CASSWGQGFSPLHF.

V is TRBV28 and J is TRBJ1-2, with 10 bases matching TRBD1. V was clipped by 9 bases and J by 5 bases; unmatched bases: 12. The CDR3 is 15 amino acids. Per the germline V gene, CDR1 is MDHEN and CDR2 is SYDVKM. CDR3 sequence: CASLPPGQGTYGYTF. The CDR3 coding sequence is TGTGCCAGTCTACCCCCGGGACAGGGGACTTATGGCTACACCTTC.

CDR3 residues: CASSLREGNEQFF. The CDR3, as DNA: TGTGCCAGCAGCTTAAGGGAGGGAAATGAGCAGTTCTTC. The V call is TRBV7-9, the J call TRBJ2-1; 7 nucleotides match TRBD2. Germline lookup yields CDR1 SEHNR and CDR2 FQNEAQ (reference sequence). The ends lost 2 bases at V and 7 bases at J; junction bases unmatched: 2. The length of the CDR3 is 13 residues.

This clone was recorded a few times. CDR3: CASSFIAGGQETQYF. The CDR3 nucleotides read TGTGCCAGCAGCTTTATAGCGGGGGGACAAGAGACCCAGTACTTC. The chain couples TRBV11-2 to TRBJ2-5; 10 bases line up with TRBD2. With 3 bases clipped from V and 2 bases from J, the junction kept 3 bases outside the gene matches. Germline V gene lookup returns CDR1 SGHAT and CDR2 FQNNGV. The CDR3 is made up of 15 amino acids.

The chain has TRBV6-5 and TRBJ2-7; 7 bases line up with TRBD1. J gave up 6 bases and V 0 bases, and 5 bases lay outside the gene matches. The CDR3 consists of 14 residues. The germline CDR1 and CDR2 sequences are MNHEY and SVGAGI. CDR3 nucleotides: TGTGCCAGCAGTTACTCGTTTAGGGGGCGCGAGCAGTACTTC. Residues: CASSYSFRGREQYF.

This chain connects TRBV19 to TRBJ1-1; no firm D call. Trimming cost V 5 bases and J 1 base, with 5 bases left between them. Germline V gene sequence: CDR1 LNHDA, CDR2 SQIVND (reference sequence). This CDR3 contains 12 residues. DNA for the CDR3: TGTGCCAGTAGTGAGCGGAACACTGAAGCTTTCTTT. The encoded protein is CASSERNTEAFF.

This chain joins TRBV5-1 and TRBJ1-2; D ambiguous. The CDR3 has 14 residues. Trimming removed 1 base at V and 8 bases at J, with 15 bases between. The germline V gene has CDR1 SGHRS and CDR2 YFSETQ. CDR3: CASSLTTGREGYTF. The CDR3 DNA sequence: TGCGCCAGCAGCTTGACCACCGGGAGAGAGGGCTACACCTTC. The entire variable domain, with the rest obtained from reference TRBV5-1 and TRBJ1-2, is as follows: KAGVTQTPRYLIKTRGQQVTLSCSPISGHRSVSWYQQTPGQGLQFLFEYFSETQRNKGNFPGRFSGRQFSNSRSEMNVSTLELGDSALYLCASSLTTGREGYTFGSGTRLTVV.